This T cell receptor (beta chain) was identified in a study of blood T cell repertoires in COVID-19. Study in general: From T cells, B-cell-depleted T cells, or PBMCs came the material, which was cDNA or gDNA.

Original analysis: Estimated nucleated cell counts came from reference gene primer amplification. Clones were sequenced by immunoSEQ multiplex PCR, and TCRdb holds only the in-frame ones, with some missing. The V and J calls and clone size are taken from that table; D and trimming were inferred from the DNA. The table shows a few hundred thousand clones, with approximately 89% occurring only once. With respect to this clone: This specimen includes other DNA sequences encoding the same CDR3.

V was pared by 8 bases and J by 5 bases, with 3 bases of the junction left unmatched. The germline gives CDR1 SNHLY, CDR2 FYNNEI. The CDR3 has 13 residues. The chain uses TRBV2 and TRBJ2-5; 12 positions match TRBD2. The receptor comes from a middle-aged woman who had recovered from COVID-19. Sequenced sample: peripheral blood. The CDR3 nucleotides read TGTGCCAGCCGTGGACTAGCGGGGGAGACCCAGTACTTC. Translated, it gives CASRGLAGETQYF.